Reported below is one T cell receptor beta chain. Its antigen is still unknown. Trimming took 3 bases from V and 0 from J, leaving 12 bases between them. The CDR3 consists of 16 residues. Germline V gene lookup returns CDR1 SGHTA and CDR2 FQGNSA. These data come from a study of shared clonotypes between healthy human individuals. Study at large: Each donor contributed plates that comprised three CD4 naive, three CD4 memory, two CD8 naive and one CD8 memory.

Source study methods: From ImmunoSEQ came sequences covering only the junction and carrying no quality scores, so filtering differed. TCRdb keeps only in-frame clones here, not all; method: immunoSEQ multiplex PCR. D and trimming were read from the DNA, whereas the V and J calls and clone size are those reported in that table. In the table there are approximately 100,000 clones, less than 80% of which are singletons. General study points: Larger estimated richness was generally recorded for naive subsets relative to memory subsets.

HIV-negative, healthy adults without recent acute infections or vaccinations were the donors. V gene TRBV7-2 combines with J gene TRBJ2-1; D is unclear. Material: memory CD8+ T cells sorted from blood. Subset indicated: CD45RO+ cells pooled with CCR7-negative TemRA cells. The TCR originated in a woman in her twenties or thirties in good health. The CDR3 is CASSFVPHSSYNEQFF. The CDR3 DNA reads TGTGCCAGCAGCTTTGTCCCACACAGCTCCTACAATGAGCAGTTCTTC.